One sample yielded the 14 T cell receptor beta chains listed below, sequenced in a study of cytomegalovirus exposure and HLA in healthy donors. Vbeta (60) and Jbeta (13) primers were used in the PCR. Sequenced by immunoSEQ multiplex PCR; TCRdb stores in-frame clones only, minus some. This table holds 150,000 to 200,000 clones, 60% to 80% found once. The sequenced sample consisted of PBMCs. Receptor source: a woman aged 40 to 50 in good health and CMV-seropositive.

The V call is TRBV6-5, the J call TRBJ2-2, with TRBD1 matching 7 bases. Germline assignment: CDR1 MNHEY and CDR2 SVGAGI. V lost 5 bases to trimming and J lost 0 bases; unmatched junction nucleotides: 3. This CDR3 has 15 amino acids. The CDR3 nucleotides read TGTGCCAGCAGTGTCGGGACAGCGAACACCGGGGAGCTGTTTTTT. Protein sequence: CASSVGTANTGELFF.

This chain connects TRBV4-1 to TRBJ1-2; no reliable D call. The germline V and J ends were trimmed by 0 bases and 8 bases, with 7 bases remaining between them. This CDR3 has 12 amino acids. The V gene's germline CDR1 is MGHRA and CDR2 YSYEKL. CDR3 sequence: CASSQEGRGYTF. CDR3 bases: TGCGCCAGCAGCCAAGAAGGGAGGGGCTACACCTTC.

This rearrangement joins TRBV9 to TRBJ1-6; D ambiguous. This CDR3 has 13 amino acids. V lost 0 bases and J lost 10, with 8 bases in between. Germline loops: CDR1 SGDLS, CDR2 YYNGEE. The CDR3 region has the DNA TGTGCCAGCAGCGTAGACAGAGGGTCACCCCTCCACTTT. It is translated as CASSVDRGSPLHF.

The V gene is TRBV2, the J gene TRBJ1-5; 7 nucleotides line up with TRBD1. The CDR3 length is 14 residues. CDR1 SNHLY and CDR2 FYNNEI come from the germline V gene. J was trimmed by 7 bases and V by 5 bases; bases with no gene match: 8. The CDR3 DNA is TGTGCCAGCAGTAAACAGGGGTTTGGACAGCCCCAGCATTTT. Its protein is CASSKQGFGQPQHF.

CDR3 coding DNA: TGTGCCTGGGGACAGGGCGACAATCAGCCCCAGCATTTT. Amino acid sequence: CAWGQGDNQPQHF. The gene calls are TRBV30 and TRBJ1-5, with 8 bases identical to TRBD1. The CDR3 extends over 13 amino acids. The germline CDR1 and CDR2 sequences are GTSNPN and SVGIG (reference sequence). Trimming removed 5 bases from V and 3 bases from J; junction bases left unmatched: 3.

CDR3 sequence reads: CASIRGQGYGYTF. The DNA for the CDR3 is TGTGCCAGCATTCGGGGACAGGGATATGGCTACACCTTC. The chain uses TRBV6-6 and TRBJ1-2; TRBD1 matches 9 bases. The germline V gene has CDR1 MNHNY and CDR2 SVGAGI (reference sequence). With 7 bases clipped from V and 5 bases from J, the junction kept 5 bases outside the gene matches. The CDR3 length is 13 residues.

The rearrangement uses TRBV5-6 and TRBJ1-1; D gene uncertain. The CDR3 sequence is 13 residues long. Trimming removed 0 bases at V and 4 bases at J, with 7 bases between. Germline CDR1 reads SGHDT; CDR2 reads YYEEEE. The CDR3 loop is CASSLGETTEAFF. In DNA form, the CDR3 reads TGTGCCAGCAGCTTGGGGGAGACCACTGAAGCTTTCTTT.

The genes are TRBV6-5 and TRBJ1-1; perhaps TRBD1 as D (6 bases). The ends were cut back, 6 bases at V and 6 bases at J, with 14 bases in the middle. The germline CDR1 and CDR2 sequences are MNHEY and SVGAGI. The CDR3 has 13 residues. CDR3 region: CASSRQDGAEAFF. Here the CDR3 DNA reads TGTGCCAGCAGCCGACAGGACGGCGCTGAAGCTTTCTTT.

The chain combines TRBV30 with TRBJ2-1; 9 bases line up with TRBD2. CDR1 is GTSNPN and CDR2 is SVGIG in the germline V gene (reference sequence). With 7 bases clipped from V and 6 bases from J, the junction kept 10 bases outside the gene matches. CDR3 length: 14 residues. The CDR3 nucleotides are TGTGCCTATATCCATAGCGGGAGAATCAATGAGCAGTTCTTC. Its protein is CAYIHSGRINEQFF. Based on the CDR3 plus reference TRBV30 and TRBJ2-1, the full variable domain is SQTIHQWPATLVQPVGSPLSLECTVEGTSNPNLYWYRQAAGRGLQLLFYSVGIGQISSEVPQNLSASRPQDRQFILSSKKLLLSDSGFYLCAYIHSGRINEQFFGPGTRLTVL.

The chain is built from TRBV7-6 and TRBJ2-3; 7 nucleotides match TRBD1. Trimming took 5 bases from V and 0 from J; bases not matched to a gene: 5. Germline V lookup: CDR1 SGHVS, CDR2 FNYEAQ. The CDR3 sequence is 15 residues long. The DNA for the CDR3 is TGTGCCAGCAGCAAGGGACAGAGAAGCACAGATACGCAGTATTTT. Its protein is CASSKGQRSTDTQYF.

This chain connects TRBV30 to TRBJ2-1; 10 bases are a match to TRBD2. The CDR3 covers 17 residues. J lost 0 bases, V lost 0 bases, and 5 bases had no gene match. Looked up from germline, CDR1 is GTSNPN and CDR2 is SVGIG (reference sequence). CDR3 region: CAWSVLVAGGSYNEQFF. CDR3 nucleotides: TGTGCCTGGAGTGTACTGGTAGCGGGAGGCTCCTACAATGAGCAGTTCTTC.

The rearrangement uses TRBV6-5 and TRBJ1-3; D is ambiguous. In germline, CDR1 is MNHEY, CDR2 SVGAGI. The CDR3 totals 15 residues. V was pared by 0 bases and J by 0 bases, with 6 bases between. CDR3 in DNA: TGTGCCAGCAGTTACTCACGGTACTCTGGAAACACCATATATTTT. Its translation is CASSYSRYSGNTIYF.

The rearrangement links TRBV5-4 to TRBJ2-1; 11 bases match TRBD2. Germline values: CDR1 SGHNT, CDR2 YYREEE (reference sequence). Unmatched junction bases numbered 6, after V lost 0 bases and J lost 7 bases. CDR3 length: 16 amino acids. The CDR3 protein is CASSLGLAGRGNEQFF. The DNA of the CDR3 is TGTGCCAGCAGCTTGGGACTAGCGGGAAGGGGAAATGAGCAGTTCTTC.

This clone occurred once. CDR3 nucleotide sequence: TGCGCCAGCAGCTTGGGTCCCGGGGCCTACAATGAGCAGTTCTTC. Protein: CASSLGPGAYNEQFF. V gene TRBV5-1 combines with J gene TRBJ2-1; D might be TRBD2 (5 bases). CDR1 is SGHRS and CDR2 is YFSETQ in the germline V gene. The V end was cut by 0 bases, the J end by 2 bases, with 9 bases between. The CDR3 is 15 residues long.